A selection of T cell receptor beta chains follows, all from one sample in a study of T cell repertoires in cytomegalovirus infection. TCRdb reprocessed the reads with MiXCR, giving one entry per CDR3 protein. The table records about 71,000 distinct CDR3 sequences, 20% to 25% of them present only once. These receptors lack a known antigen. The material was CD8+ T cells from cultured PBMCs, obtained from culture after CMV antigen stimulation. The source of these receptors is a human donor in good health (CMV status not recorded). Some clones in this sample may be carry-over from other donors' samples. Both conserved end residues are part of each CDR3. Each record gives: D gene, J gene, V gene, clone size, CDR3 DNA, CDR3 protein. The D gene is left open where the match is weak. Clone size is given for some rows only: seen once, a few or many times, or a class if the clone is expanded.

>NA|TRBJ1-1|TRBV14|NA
TGTGCCAGCAGCCCCGACGGAGGAGGGGATGGGACTGAAGCTTTCTTT
CASSPDGGGDGTEAFF
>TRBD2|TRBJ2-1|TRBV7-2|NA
TGTGCCACCACTCCCATGGGCGGGGGGGCCTACAATGAGCAGTTCTTC
CATTPMGGGAYNEQFF
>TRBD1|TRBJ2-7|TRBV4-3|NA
TGCGCCAGCAGCCAAGTGGGACAGGGGACCTACGAGCAGTACTTC
CASSQVGQGTYEQYF
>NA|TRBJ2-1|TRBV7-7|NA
TGTGCCAGCAGCTTCCTCGGGTCCTACAATGAGCAGTTCTTC
CASSFLGSYNEQFF
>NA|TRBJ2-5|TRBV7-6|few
TGTGCCAGCAGCTTAAATCTAGCCCCGCGGGAGACCCAGTACTTC
CASSLNLAPRETQYF
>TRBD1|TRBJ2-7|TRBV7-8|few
TGTGCCAGCAGCTTAGCGCCGACAGGGTATTCCCTCGAGCAGTACTTC
CASSLAPTGYSLEQYF
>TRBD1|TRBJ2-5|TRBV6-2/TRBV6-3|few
TGTGCCAGCAGTGCCCCAGGGGGCGGTTCGGAGACCCAGTACTTC
CASSAPGGGSETQYF
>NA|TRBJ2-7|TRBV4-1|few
TGCGCCAGCAGCCATGGGCAACGCTACGAGCAGTACTTC
CASSHGQRYEQYF
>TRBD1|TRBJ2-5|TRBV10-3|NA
TGTGCCATCAGGGGGACAGGGGCGCGGGAGACCCAGTACTTC
CAIRGTGARETQYF
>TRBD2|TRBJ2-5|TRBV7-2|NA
TGTGCCAGCAGCTTAAACGCGGGGACTAGCGTCCGGGAGACCCAGTACTTC
CASSLNAGTSVRETQYF
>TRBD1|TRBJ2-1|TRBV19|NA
TGTGCCAGTGACCGGGGACAGGCCCAAACAGGGGACAATGAGCAGTTCTTC
CASDRGQAQTGDNEQFF
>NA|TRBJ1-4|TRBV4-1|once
TGCGCCAGCAGCCAAGATGACAGCACTCCTCTTAATGAAAAACTGTTTTTT
CASSQDDSTPLNEKLFF
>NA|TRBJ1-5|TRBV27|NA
TGTGCCAGCAGTCCCGGGTATAGCAATCAGCCCCAGCATTTT
CASSPGYSNQPQHF
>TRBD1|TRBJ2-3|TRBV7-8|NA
TGTGCCAGCAGCTTAATTCCAGGACAGGGGGGAGATACGCAGTATTTT
CASSLIPGQGGDTQYF
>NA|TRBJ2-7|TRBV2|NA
TGTGCCAGCAGTCCATACACAGGACACTACGAGCAGTACTTC
CASSPYTGHYEQYF
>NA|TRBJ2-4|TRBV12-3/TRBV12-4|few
TGTGCCAGCACCATAGATTTAAACATTCAGTACTTC
CASTIDLNIQYF
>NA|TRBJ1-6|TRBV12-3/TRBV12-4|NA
TGTGCCAGCAGTCCAGTGACGAGCTCCTATAATTCACCCCTCCACTTT
CASSPVTSSYNSPLHF
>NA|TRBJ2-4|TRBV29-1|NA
TGCAGCATAGATTGGGGAGACATTCAGTACTTC
CSIDWGDIQYF
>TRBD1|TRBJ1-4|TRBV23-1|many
TGCGCCAGCAGTTGTACAGGGGGAGGTGAAAAACTGTTTTTT
CASSCTGGGEKLFF
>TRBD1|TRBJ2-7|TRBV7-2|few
TGTGCCAGCAGCCGGACAGGCAGCCACGAGCAGTACTTC
CASSRTGSHEQYF
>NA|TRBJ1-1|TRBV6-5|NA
TGTGCCAGCACTACAAACACTGAAGCTTTCTTT
CASTTNTEAFF
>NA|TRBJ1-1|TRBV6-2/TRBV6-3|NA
TGTGCCAGCAGTTCAGGCCCCGGTGAAGCTTTCTTT
CASSSGPGEAFF
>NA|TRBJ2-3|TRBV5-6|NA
TGTGCCAGCGGATTAGGACCAGATACGCAGTATTTT
CASGLGPDTQYF
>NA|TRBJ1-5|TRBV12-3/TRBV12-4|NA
TGTGCCAGCAGTTTCGGAGGCCAGGGCGATCAGCCCCAGCATTTT
CASSFGGQGDQPQHF
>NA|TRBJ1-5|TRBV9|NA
TGTGCCAGCAGCCTAGAAGGGGACAACAATCAGCCCCAGCATTTT
CASSLEGDNNQPQHF
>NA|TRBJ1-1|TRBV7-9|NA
TGTGCCAGCAGCTTAAGGGGCGGGGAGAACACTGAAGCTTTCTTT
CASSLRGGENTEAFF
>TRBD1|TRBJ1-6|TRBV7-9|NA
TGTGCCAGCAGCTACGGCCTGGGACAGGGGGTAGATTCACCCCTCCACTTT
CASSYGLGQGVDSPLHF
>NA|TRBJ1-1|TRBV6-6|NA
TGTGCCAGCAGTTACAAGGGACCCGCCTATAGGATGAACACTGAAGCTTTCTTT
CASSYKGPAYRMNTEAFF
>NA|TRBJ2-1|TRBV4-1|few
TGCGCCAGCAGCCAAGGGCGTGAGCAGTTCTTC
CASSQGREQFF
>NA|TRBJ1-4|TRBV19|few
TGTGCCAGTAAGTCGAGGGAACCGCAGACTAATGAAAAACTGTTTTTT
CASKSREPQTNEKLFF
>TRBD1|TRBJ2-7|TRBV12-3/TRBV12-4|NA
TGTGCCAGCAGTCACGCACAGGGGTTTCACGAGCAGTACTTC
CASSHAQGFHEQYF
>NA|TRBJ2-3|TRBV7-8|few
TGTGCCAGCAGCGTAGGGAGGGGGCGAGTAGATACGCAGTATTTT
CASSVGRGRVDTQYF
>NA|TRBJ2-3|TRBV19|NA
TGTGCCAGTAGTATAATGTCCGCAGATACGCAGTATTTT
CASSIMSADTQYF
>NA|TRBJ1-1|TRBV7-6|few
TGTGCCAGCAGTGGGGGGATGAACACTGAAGCTTTCTTT
CASSGGMNTEAFF
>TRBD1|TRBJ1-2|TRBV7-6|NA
TGTGCCAGCAGCGCCCTACAGGGGGTAAACTATGGCTACACCTTC
CASSALQGVNYGYTF
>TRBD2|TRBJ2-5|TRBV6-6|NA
TGTGCCAGCATCTCGGAGCGGGGGTACCAAGAGACCCAGTACTTC
CASISERGYQETQYF
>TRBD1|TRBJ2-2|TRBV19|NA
TGTGCCAGTAGTATCCTGGGACAGGGGTTCATCGGGGAGCTGTTTTTT
CASSILGQGFIGELFF
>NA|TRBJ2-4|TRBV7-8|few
TGTGCCAGCGCCCCTACAGTAGCCAAAAACATTCAGTACTTC
CASAPTVAKNIQYF
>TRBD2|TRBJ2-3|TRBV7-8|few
TGTGCCAGCATCCATCTAGCCGGGACTAGCTCATCAGATACGCAGTATTTT
CASIHLAGTSSSDTQYF
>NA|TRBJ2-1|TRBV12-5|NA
TGTGCTAGTGGTTTGACCATAGACAGACGTTACAATGAGCAGTTCTTC
CASGLTIDRRYNEQFF
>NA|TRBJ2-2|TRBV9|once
TGTGCCAGCAGCGCTACGGGGGCATCGAACACCGGGGAGCTGTTTTTT
CASSATGASNTGELFF
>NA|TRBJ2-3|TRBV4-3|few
TGCGCCAGCAGCCAAGCAGGGAGGAATACACGTACAGATACGCAGTATTTT
CASSQAGRNTRTDTQYF
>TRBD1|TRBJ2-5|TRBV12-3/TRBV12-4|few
TGTGCCAGCAGTTCTGGGACAGGGAGGTTGGAGACCCAGTACTTC
CASSSGTGRLETQYF
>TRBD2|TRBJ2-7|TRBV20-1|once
TGCAGTACAAGCGGGAGCGTAGAATACGAGCAGTACTTC
CSTSGSVEYEQYF
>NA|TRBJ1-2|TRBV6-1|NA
TGTGCCAGCAGTGAAATAAATTCGGGGGGCCTCTATGGCTACACCTTC
CASSEINSGGLYGYTF